The rows below give T cell receptor beta chains drawn from one sample of a study of T cells in Graves' hyperthyroidism and ophthalmopathy. TCRdb reprocessed the multiplex PCR reads with MiXCR, giving one entry per CDR3 protein. The sample carries some 510,000 distinct CDR3 sequences, under 60% recorded once. The sequenced sample consisted of peripheral blood or thyroid tissue (not recorded which). The receptors stem from a woman under 30 with Graves' hyperthyroidism. Both conserved end residues are part of each CDR3. D genes are given only for firm matches. Only some rows state a clone size, as once, few, many or a class for expanded clones.

j_call	v_call	d_call	clone_size	cdr3_nt	cdr3_aa
TRBJ1-1	TRBV7-9	-	-	TGTGCCAGCATCGCCGTCAACACTGAAGCTTTCTTT	CASIAVNTEAFF
TRBJ1-1	TRBV5-1	-	once	TGCGCCAGCAGCTTGGGTCCAGGGAAGAACACTGAAGCTTTCTTT	CASSLGPGKNTEAFF
TRBJ2-6	TRBV29-1	TRBD1	many	TGCAGCGTTGAACACCCGACAGGGGCTGGGGCCAACGTCCTGACTTTC	CSVEHPTGAGANVLTF
TRBJ2-7	TRBV7-9	TRBD1	few	TGTGCCAGCAGCTCCGGGACAGGGGCTCTCGAGCAGTACTTC	CASSSGTGALEQYF
TRBJ1-4	TRBV7-9	TRBD1	-	TGTGCCTGGACGAAATACCGGGACAGGGTGGGATCAACTAATGAAAAACTGTTTTTT	CAWTKYRDRVGSTNEKLFF
TRBJ2-5	TRBV24-1	TRBD2	-	TGTGCCACCAGTGCTGGGACTAGCGGGAGAGAGACCCAGTACTTC	CATSAGTSGRETQYF
TRBJ2-7	TRBV29-1	-	few	TGCAGCGTTGAGGGGAAAGGCGGGGGCATCTACGAGCAGTACTTC	CSVEGKGGGIYEQYF
TRBJ2-7	TRBV20-1	-	-	TGCAGTGCTGGACAAGACTACGAGCAGTACTTC	CSAGQDYEQYF
TRBJ2-5	TRBV10-3	-	-	TGTGCCCACAATCGGGGAAAGCAAGAGACCCAGTACTTC	CAHNRGKQETQYF
TRBJ2-2	TRBV7-9	-	-	TGTGCCAGCAGCCGGCAAGGTCCCGGGGAGCTGTTTTTT	CASSRQGPGELFF
TRBJ1-1	TRBV7-3	-	few	TGTGCCAGCAGCTTAGATCCAGGGCGTAACACTGAAGCTTTCTTT	CASSLDPGRNTEAFF
TRBJ1-4	TRBV9	-	few	TGTGCCAGCAGCGGGGGAGTTCTTCCAGGTGAAAAACTGTTTTTT	CASSGGVLPGEKLFF
TRBJ2-5	TRBV20-1	-	-	TGCAGTGCTAGAGAGGGGGCGGACCAAGAGACCCAGTACTTC	CSAREGADQETQYF
TRBJ2-7	TRBV7-6	-	-	TGTGCCAGCTGGCAGGGAGGTGAGCAGTACTTC	CASWQGGEQYF
TRBJ1-5	TRBV19	-	-	TGTGCCAGTAGTATGAGAGGGGATAGCAATCAGCCCCAGCATTTT	CASSMRGDSNQPQHF
TRBJ1-2	TRBV29-1	TRBD1	-	TGCAGCTCACAGGGGGCTCATGGCTACACCTTC	CSSQGAHGYTF
TRBJ1-1	TRBV14	-	-	TGTGCCAGCAGCCAACAACAGGGTTGGAATGAAGCTTTCTTT	CASSQQQGWNEAFF
TRBJ1-5	TRBV14	-	few	TGTGCCAGCAGCGCGAGGACGACCAGGCCTCGCAATCAGCCCCAGCATTTT	CASSARTTRPRNQPQHF
TRBJ1-2	TRBV7-9	-	-	TGTGCCAGCAGCTTGAGTGGGGGGTCTGATGGCTACACCTTC	CASSLSGGSDGYTF
TRBJ1-5	TRBV20-1	-	-	TGCAGTGCTAGTAAAAGGGCCCAGCCCCAGCATTTT	CSASKRAQPQHF
TRBJ1-4	TRBV7-9	-	-	TGTGCCAGCAGCCCTCCGGGAAGTTTAAATGAAAAACTGTTTTTT	CASSPPGSLNEKLFF
TRBJ2-2	TRBV25-1	-	many	TGTGCCAGCAGTGAATTGGACGGGAACACCGGGGAGCTGTTTTTT	CASSELDGNTGELFF
TRBJ2-7	TRBV7-9	TRBD2	few	TGTGCCAGCAGTTACTCCCAGGGACTAGCGGCCTACGAGCAGTACTTC	CASSYSQGLAAYEQYF
TRBJ1-1	TRBV19	-	once	TGTGCCAGTCGCAATGACAGAGAGAACACTGAAGCTTCCTTT	CASRNDRENTEASF
TRBJ2-2	TRBV25-1	TRBD2	-	TGTGCCAGCAGTCCTCGAGGACTAGCGGGAGATGTCGGGGAGCTGTTTTTT	CASSPRGLAGDVGELFF
TRBJ2-2	TRBV15	TRBD2	once	TGTGCCACCAGCAGCTTGGAACTAGCGGGAGGTCAGACCGGGGAGCTGTTTTTT	CATSSLELAGGQTGELFF
TRBJ1-6	TRBV20-1	-	-	TGCAGTGCTACCACAGATTTGAATTCACCCCTCCACTTT	CSATTDLNSPLHF
TRBJ2-3	TRBV9	TRBD2	-	TGTGCCAGCAGCGGGACTAGCGGGAATGTAGATACGCAGTATTTT	CASSGTSGNVDTQYF
TRBJ1-4	TRBV19	-	-	TGTGCCAGTAGTAAAAACCGATTGGAAAAACTGTTTTTT	CASSKNRLEKLFF
TRBJ1-5	TRBV24-1	-	once	TGTGCCACCAGTGATACCGGACAGCCCCAGCATTTT	CATSDTGQPQHF
TRBJ1-1	TRBV19	-	-	TGTGCCAGTAGTATCCGTTTCAGACAGCCTAACACTGAAGCTTTCTTT	CASSIRFRQPNTEAFF
TRBJ1-5	TRBV3-1	-	-	TGTGCCAGCAGCTCCACCTCAGGGGGCAATCAGCCCCAGCATTTT	CASSSTSGGNQPQHF
TRBJ1-6	TRBV2	-	-	TGTGCCAGCAGTAGGACTAGCGGGGGATCCCCCCTCCACTTT	CASSRTSGGSPLHF
TRBJ2-7	TRBV7-2	TRBD1	-	TGCGCCAGCAGCCAAGCCTTGGACAGGGGCCTTAGCGAGCAGTACTTC	CASSQALDRGLSEQYF
TRBJ2-7	TRBV25-1	-	many	TGTGCCAGCAGTGAATACGATCAGGAGCAGTACTTC	CASSEYDQEQYF
TRBJ2-7	TRBV13	-	-	TGTGCCAGCAGCTTCACAGACGAGCAGTACTTC	CASSFTDEQYF
TRBJ1-6	TRBV2	-	many	TGTGCCAGCAGTTACTCCAGGGATTACTCACCCCTCCACTTT	CASSYSRDYSPLHF
TRBJ1-2	TRBV6-1	-	-	TGTGCCAGCACGGGGGACGGCTATGGCTACACCTTC	CASTGDGYGYTF
TRBJ2-7	TRBV7-2	-	-	TGTGCCAGCAGCTTAGTTTCGGGACCTTTCGGCGAGCAGTACTTC	CASSLVSGPFGEQYF
TRBJ1-2	TRBV6-6	-	few	TGTGCCAGCAACGGAGAGGGTGGCTACACCTTC	CASNGEGGYTF
TRBJ1-6	TRBV11-1	-	-	TGTGCCTGGAGTGTACTGAATTCACCCCTCCACTTT	CAWSVLNSPLHF
TRBJ2-5	TRBV29-1	-	once	TGCAGCGTTGCCACAAACGGGAAGGAGACCCAGTACTTC	CSVATNGKETQYF
TRBJ2-7	TRBV2	TRBD2	few	TGTGCCAGTACTATAGCGGGAGGGCTCCCCGAGCAGTACTTC	CASTIAGGLPEQYF
TRBJ2-7	TRBV7-2	-	many	TGTGCCACATCTGGGGGGACAAAGTACGAGCAGTACTTC	CATSGGTKYEQYF
TRBJ1-1	TRBV5-8	-	-	TGCGCCAGCAGCCAAGCTGGCAGGCGGGACACTGAAGCTTTCTTT	CASSQAGRRDTEAFF
TRBJ2-7	TRBV12-5	-	few	TGTGCCAGCAGTTACGAAGTTAGCGGAGTCTACGAGCAGTACTTC	CASSYEVSGVYEQYF
TRBJ2-7	TRBV7-8	TRBD2	few	TGTGCCAGCAGCCCCACCCCGCGGGAGGGATCCTACGAGCAGTACTTC	CASSPTPREGSYEQYF
TRBJ2-7	TRBV20-1	-	-	TGCAGTGCTAGGAAAGGGTCGAGCTCCTACGAGCAGTACTTC	CSARKGSSSYEQYF
TRBJ1-2	TRBV7-3	-	-	TGTGCCAGCAGCCTCCACGGGGAGGGGAGGGCGTATGGCTACACCTTC	CASSLHGEGRAYGYTF
TRBJ1-6	TRBV27	-	few	TGTGCCAGCAGTTTATTGGCAGGTGGTTCACCCCTCCACTTT	CASSLLAGGSPLHF
TRBJ1-2	TRBV20-1	TRBD1	many	TGCAGTGCTAGACGGCAGGGGGCAGGCGGCTACACCTTC	CSARRQGAGGYTF
TRBJ1-1	TRBV7-2	-	many	TGTGCCAGCACCCCGGACGTATTCACTGAAGCTTTCTTT	CASTPDVFTEAFF
TRBJ2-5	TRBV7-8	-	-	TGTGCCAGCAGTTACACGCCGACTGGGTACCAAGAGACCCAGTACTTC	CASSYTPTGYQETQYF